Presented here are 29 T cell receptor beta chains from one specimen sequenced in a study of human T cells and chemical hapten exposure. MiXCR, run by TCRdb on the RACE reads, gives a single entry per CDR3 protein. The top ten clones hold 1.5% to 2% of a sample with 180,000 or so distinct CDR3 sequences, roughly 15% of them seen once. The time point here: patch test 1, 2 weeks after DPC sensitization. Treatment noted: therapeutic diphenylcyclopropenone sensitization with weekly scalp DPC. The input for sequencing was whole blood, taken in connection with sensitization to the hapten diphenylcyclopropenone (DPC). The receptor set was obtained from a woman aged 25 to 45 with alopecia areata. Some clones in this sample may be carry-over from other donors' samples.

This clonotype was detected a few times. The V and J genes are TRBV10-3 and TRBJ2-1, with D possibly matching TRBD1 (6 bases). The CDR3 runs to 13 residues. In germline, CDR1 is ENHRY, CDR2 SYGVKD. The V end was cut by 10 bases, the J end by 5 bases, with 15 bases between. Written as DNA, the CDR3 is TGTGCCAGCCGCCCAGGGGAAGACAATGAGCAGTTCTTC. It codes for CASRPGEDNEQFF.

This clonotype came up a few times. The chain links TRBV12-3 or TRBV12-4 to TRBJ1-4; D is perhaps TRBD1 (6 bases). This CDR3 comprises 12 residues. The V gene lost 6 bases and the J gene lost 11 bases, with 13 bases spanning the gap. CDR3 nucleotides: TGTGCCAGCAGCCCGACAGGAAGGAAACTGTTTTTT. Residues: CASSPTGRKLFF.

The genes are TRBV7-2 and TRBJ2-3; maybe TRBD2 (6 bases). This CDR3 contains 14 residues. Trimming removed 5 bases from V and 4 bases from J, with 13 bases in between. Germline-derived CDR1 and CDR2 are SGHTA and FQGNSA. CDR3 protein: CASSKTRNADTQYF. DNA for the CDR3: TGTGCCAGCAGCAAGACTAGGAACGCAGATACGCAGTATTTT.

The J gene is TRBJ2-3, the V gene TRBV7-2; D gene unclear. The CDR3 is 12 amino acids. Germline CDR1 and CDR2: SGHTA and FQGNSA. The V and J ends lost 6 bases and 0 bases respectively, with 4 bases between them. The CDR3 bases are TGTGCCAGCAGAACTAGCACAGATACGCAGTATTTT. It is translated as CASRTSTDTQYF.

There are many counts of this clonotype. The rearrangement joins TRBV30 to TRBJ1-6, with TRBD1 as a possible D gene (5 bases). Germline CDR1 GTSNPN, CDR2 SVGIG (reference sequence). This CDR3 spans 15 amino acids. The ends were cut back, 3 bases at V and 5 bases at J, with 14 bases in the middle. CDR3 region: CAWRVWGVDNSPLHF. In DNA, the CDR3 is TGTGCCTGGAGAGTGTGGGGGGTGGATAATTCACCCCTCCACTTT.

This clonotype occurred a few times. The chain couples TRBV29-1 to TRBJ1-4, with D possibly being TRBD1 (5 bases). Germline-derived CDR1 and CDR2 are SQVTM and ANQGSEA. This CDR3 has 13 residues. V lost 6 bases and J 0 bases, leaving 8 bases between the germline ends. The CDR3 nucleotides are TGCAGCGTCGGGACGTCAACTAATGAAAAACTGTTTTTT. Protein sequence: CSVGTSTNEKLFF.

The rearrangement joins TRBV9 to TRBJ2-6; D is perhaps TRBD1 or TRBD2 (6 bases each). The CDR3 length is 15 residues. V was shortened by 1 base and J by 2 bases, with 7 bases between the two germline ends. Germline-derived CDR1 and CDR2 are SGDLS and YYNGEE. The CDR3 DNA follows: TGTGCCAGCAGCGTAAGGGGGGCTGGGGCCAACGTCCTGACTTTC. Encoded protein: CASSVRGAGANVLTF.

This clonotype was counted ten times or more. The chain is built from TRBV29-1 and TRBJ2-7; 9 nucleotides line up with TRBD1. With 0 bases clipped from V and 7 bases from J, the junction kept 4 bases outside the gene matches. The CDR3 length is 13 residues. Looked up from germline, CDR1 is SQVTM and CDR2 is ANQGSEA. The CDR3 DNA is TGCAGCGTTGAAGAACAGGGGGCTTGGGAGCAGTACTTC. Translation: CSVEEQGAWEQYF.

The rearrangement joins TRBV5-1 to TRBJ2-1; D unclear. Trimming took off 0 bases at V and 0 bases at J, with 7 bases between the two ends. The CDR3 has 15 amino acids. Germline values: CDR1 SGHRS, CDR2 YFSETQ. CDR3 sequence: CASSLAQPSYNEQFF. The CDR3 DNA is TGCGCCAGCAGCTTGGCACAACCCTCCTACAATGAGCAGTTCTTC.

Only a few counts were recorded for this clonotype. The rearrangement joins TRBV28 to TRBJ1-5; TRBD1 is a possible D gene (5 bases). The V end was cut by 6 bases, the J end by 6 bases, with 15 bases between. CDR1 is MDHEN and CDR2 is SYDVKM in the germline V gene. The CDR3 has 14 amino acids. CDR3 region: CASSLRVSGQPQHF. In DNA, the CDR3 is TGTGCCAGCAGCCTCAGGGTGAGCGGTCAGCCCCAGCATTTT.

At least ten counts were recorded for this clonotype. The chain employs TRBV28 and TRBJ1-5, with D possibly TRBD1 on 5 matching bases. Per germline, CDR1 MDHEN and CDR2 SYDVKM. Trimming pared 5 bases from V and 9 bases from J, leaving 14 bases between. The CDR3 contains 13 residues. The CDR3 protein is CASSQGTKGPQHF. CDR3 bases: TGTGCCAGCAGTCAAGGGACGAAGGGGCCCCAGCATTTT. Variable domain in full (rest from reference TRBV28 and TRBJ1-5): DVKVTQSSRYLVKRTGEKVFLECVQDMDHENMFWYRQDPGLGLRLIYFSYDVKMKEKGDIPEGYSVSREKKERFSLILESASTNQTSMYLCASSQGTKGPQHFGDGTRLSIL.

This clonotype was counted a few times. V usage is TRBV4-3 and J usage is TRBJ2-7; D uncertain. Trimming left V 0 bases short and J 5 bases short, with 8 bases between. Germline lookup yields CDR1 LGHNA and CDR2 YSLEER. The CDR3 covers 13 residues. CDR3 residues: CASSQDLGNEQYF. CDR3 sequence (DNA): TGCGCCAGCAGCCAAGATCTCGGTAACGAGCAGTACTTC.

The rearrangement uses TRBV5-5 and TRBJ2-2; the match to TRBD2 covers 11 bases. This CDR3 is 17 amino acids long. The V gene's germline CDR1 is SGHKS and CDR2 YYEKEE (reference sequence). Trimming took 1 base from V and 0 from J; bases not matched to a gene: 2. CDR3 residues: CASSLSSGGTNTGELFF. CDR3 nucleotides: TGTGCCAGCAGCTTGTCTAGCGGGGGGACGAACACCGGGGAGCTGTTTTTT.

J is TRBJ1-2 and V is TRBV20-1, with a possible D match to TRBD1 (6 bases). This CDR3 has 14 amino acids. The ends were cut back, 3 bases at V and 2 bases at J, with 13 bases in the middle. Germline V CDR1 and CDR2: DFQATT, SNEGSKA (reference sequence). CDR3 sequence reads: CSASAGGANYGYTF. CDR3 DNA: TGCAGTGCTAGTGCCGGGGGGGCCAACTATGGCTACACCTTC.

In this sample, this clonotype turned up many times. The CDR3 coding sequence is TGTGCCAGCAGAGGACAGGGAAATTCACCCCTCCACTTT. It translates to CASRGQGNSPLHF. The chain links TRBV11-3 to TRBJ1-6, with TRBD1 identical over 8 bases. Germline CDR1 is SGHNT and CDR2 is YENEEA. V was clipped by 6 bases and J by 7 bases; unmatched bases: 2. CDR3 size: 13 residues.

The CDR3 reads CASEGQGAFHNSPLHF. The CDR3 DNA sequence: TGTGCCAGCGAAGGACAGGGGGCGTTCCATAATTCACCCCTCCACTTT. The rearrangement joins TRBV28 to TRBJ1-6; TRBD1 matches 11 bases. The V gene's germline CDR1 is MDHEN and CDR2 SYDVKM. V was clipped by 8 bases and J by 5 bases; unmatched bases: 8. CDR3 length: 16 residues. The variable domain in full, with the rest retrieved from reference TRBV28 and TRBJ1-6, is DVKVTQSSRYLVKRTGEKVFLECVQDMDHENMFWYRQDPGLGLRLIYFSYDVKMKEKGDIPEGYSVSREKKERFSLILESASTNQTSMYLCASEGQGAFHNSPLHFGNGTRLTVT.

This clonotype has a handful of counts. The rearrangement joins TRBV20-1 to TRBJ2-3, with 11 bases identical to TRBD2. Germline V gene data show CDR1 as DFQATT and CDR2 as SNEGSKA (reference sequence). The CDR3 is made up of 14 amino acids. Unmatched junction bases numbered 5, after V lost 6 bases and J lost 3 bases. CDR3 nucleotides: TGCAGTGCCCTCGGGACTAGCGGAACAGATACGCAGTATTTT. Translation: CSALGTSGTDTQYF.

This clonotype occurred a few times. The V and J genes are TRBV12-3 or TRBV12-4 and TRBJ2-7; the match to TRBD2 covers 8 bases. The CDR3 runs to 12 residues. J lost 9 bases, V lost 6 bases, and 7 bases had no gene match. The CDR3 bases are TGTGCCAGCAGCCCGACTAGCGACCTGCAGTACTTC. It is translated as CASSPTSDLQYF.

This clonotype was seen a few times. The rearrangement joins TRBV2 to TRBJ2-7; 10 bases agree with TRBD2. The ends lost 6 bases at V and 2 bases at J; junction bases unmatched: 7. CDR3 length: 15 amino acids. The germline gives CDR1 SNHLY, CDR2 FYNNEI. This chain's CDR3 is CASRVLAGGAYEQYF. In nucleotides, the CDR3 is TGTGCCAGCAGAGTATTAGCGGGGGGTGCCTACGAGCAGTACTTC.

This clonotype showed up many times. The J gene is TRBJ2-7, the V gene TRBV6-1, with D possibly TRBD2 on 5 matching bases. CDR1 is MNHNS and CDR2 is SASEGT in the germline V gene. Between the trimmed V and J ends, which lost 1 base and 0 bases, there was a span of 10 bases. There are 15 residues in the CDR3. This CDR3 reads CASSEGSGSSYEQYF. CDR3 nucleotide sequence: TGTGCCAGCAGTGAAGGAAGCGGCAGCTCCTACGAGCAGTACTTC.

This clonotype was picked up many times. This CDR3 is CASSMGLGSNQPQHF. The DNA of the CDR3 is TGTGCCAGCAGCATGGGACTGGGCAGCAATCAGCCCCAGCATTTT. The V call is TRBV7-8, the J call TRBJ1-5; TRBD1 might be the D (5 bases). The germline CDR1 and CDR2 sequences are SGHVS and FQNEAQ. Between the trimmed V and J ends, which lost 5 bases and 1 base, there was a span of 12 bases. The CDR3 length is 15 residues.

The chain carries TRBV5-6 and TRBJ2-1, with a possible D match to TRBD2 (7 bases). V lost 1 base and J lost 4, with 12 bases in between. Germline CDR1 is SGHDT and CDR2 is YYEEEE. This CDR3 comprises 15 residues. The CDR3, as DNA: TGTGCCAGCAGCTTGCGCGGGGGCCCTTACAATGAGCAGTTCTTC. It translates to CASSLRGGPYNEQFF.

This clonotype has at least ten counts. Here the CDR3 reads CASSFGQGRDGYTF. Written as DNA, the CDR3 is TGTGCCAGCTCATTTGGGCAGGGAAGAGACGGCTACACCTTC. The chain carries TRBV18 and TRBJ1-2, with D possibly TRBD1 on 5 matching bases. V lost 5 bases and J 8 bases, leaving 18 bases between the germline ends. This CDR3 has 14 residues. Per germline, CDR1 KGHSH and CDR2 LQKENI.

The V gene is TRBV4-3, the J gene TRBJ1-4, with 9 bases aligning to TRBD1. Trimming cost V 3 bases and J 8 bases; bases outside gene matches: 7. Germline V gene data show CDR1 as LGHNA and CDR2 as YSLEER. This CDR3 region has 15 residues. In nucleotides, the CDR3 is TGCGCCAGCAGCCAGGGCGACAGGGGGTCCGAAAAACTGTTTTTT. It is translated as CASSQGDRGSEKLFF.

This chain uses TRBV15 with TRBJ2-3; possibly TRBD1 for D (7 bases). Trimming pared 3 bases from V and 5 bases from J, leaving 15 bases between. The CDR3 is 15 amino acids. In germline, CDR1 is LNHNV, CDR2 YYDKDF (reference sequence). This CDR3 reads CATSSSRGEVDTQYF. The CDR3 nucleotides read TGTGCCACCAGCAGTTCCAGGGGGGAAGTAGATACGCAGTATTTT.

Here the CDR3 DNA reads TGTGCCAGCCCCATAGACAGAACAAGCTCCTACAATGAGCAGTTCTTC. Translation: CASPIDRTSSYNEQFF. The V and J genes are TRBV6-7 and TRBJ2-1, with a possible D match to TRBD1 (5 bases). TRBV6-7 is placed among ORFs of uncertain function. Trimming shortened V by 8 bases and J by 0 bases, and 17 bases separated the two germline ends. CDR3 length: 16 residues.

This clonotype was detected a few times. V gene TRBV2 combines with J gene TRBJ1-1; 9 nucleotides line up with TRBD1. Germline V CDR1 and CDR2: SNHLY, FYNNEI. The CDR3 covers 13 residues. After removal of 8 bases from V and 2 bases from J, the junction contained 3 bases not matched to a gene. CDR3 nucleotides: TGTGCCAGCGGGACAGGGCCAAACACTGAAGCTTTCTTT. As protein: CASGTGPNTEAFF.

This clonotype was detected only a few times. The CDR3 coding sequence is TGTGCCAGCAGGCCTCAGGGGGAGCGGGTGGAGCAGTACTTC. Translated, it gives CASRPQGERVEQYF. The V gene is TRBV27, the J gene TRBJ2-7; weak D call: TRBD1 (7 bases). The CDR3 runs to 14 residues. From germline, CDR1 is MNHEY and CDR2 SMNVEV (reference sequence). Trimming shortened V by 6 bases and J by 7 bases, and 19 bases separated the two germline ends.

V usage is TRBV29-1 and J usage is TRBJ1-5, with TRBD1 matching 8 bases. The germline V gene has CDR1 SQVTM and CDR2 ANQGSEA. This CDR3 region has 13 residues. V lost 7 bases, J lost 5 bases, and 7 bases stayed unmatched. CDR3 residues: CSDRGQVHQPQHF. The DNA for the CDR3 is TGCAGCGACCGGGGACAGGTACATCAGCCCCAGCATTTT.